These 22 T cell receptor beta chains were sequenced from one sample in a study of T cells after yellow fever vaccination. From the 5' RACE reads, TCRdb called clonotypes with MiXCR, one entry per CDR3 protein. Among 250,000 to 350,000 distinct CDR3 sequences listed, under 9% were seen once. The material sequenced was CD4+ T cells sorted from PBMCs, taken 5 days after the yellow fever booster vaccination. All receptors derive from a man between 18 and 35 years old who received the YFV17D yellow fever vaccine.

This clonotype occurred a few times. The J gene is TRBJ2-7, the V gene TRBV10-3, with D possibly matching TRBD1 (8 bases). The germline V gene encodes CDR1 ENHRY and CDR2 SYGVKD. The CDR3 is 14 amino acids. Trimming took 6 bases from V and 6 from J, leaving 18 bases between them. DNA for the CDR3: TGTGCCATCAGCGCTTTGGACAGGGAGGGCGAGCAGTACTTC. This gives the protein CAISALDREGEQYF.

This clonotype has a count of ten or more. The rearrangement uses TRBV4-2 and TRBJ2-5, with a tentative D call TRBD1 (5 bases). Per germline, CDR1 LGHNA and CDR2 YNFKEQ. The CDR3 is 15 residues long. V dropped 1 base and J dropped 5 bases, with 14 bases sitting between them. CDR3 amino acids: CASSQGGPGRETQYF. The CDR3 DNA reads TGTGCCAGCAGCCAAGGGGGCCCAGGGCGGGAGACCCAGTACTTC.

This clonotype came up many times. This chain connects TRBV5-5 to TRBJ1-1; D is unresolved. Germline CDR1 reads SGHKS; CDR2 reads YYEKEE (reference sequence). The V end lost 0 bases, the J end lost 3 bases, and 9 bases lay between the germline ends. The CDR3 runs to 14 residues. The CDR3 loop reads CASSLAGRDTEAFF. The CDR3 DNA follows: TGTGCCAGCAGCTTGGCAGGTCGGGACACTGAAGCTTTCTTT.

This chain joins TRBV29-1 and TRBJ1-1; D not certain. The CDR3 extends over 11 amino acids. Between the trimmed V and J ends, which lost 5 bases and 1 base, there was a span of 5 bases. CDR1 SQVTM and CDR2 ANQGSEA come from the germline V gene. Here the CDR3 reads CSVSRNTEAFF. The DNA of the CDR3 is TGCAGCGTTTCCAGGAACACTGAAGCTTTCTTT.

This clonotype occurred many times. The gene calls are TRBV12-3 or TRBV12-4 and TRBJ1-1; weak D call: TRBD1 (5 bases). The CDR3 spans 13 residues. V was pared by 2 bases and J by 10 bases, with 14 bases between. The CDR3, as DNA: TGTGCCAGCAGTTTAACGGGGGTTTGGACAGCTTTCTTT. This encodes CASSLTGVWTAFF.

This clonotype came up a few times. The chain employs TRBV4-2 and TRBJ2-3; the match to TRBD2 covers 8 bases. CDR3 length: 17 residues. Germline V lookup: CDR1 LGHNA, CDR2 YNFKEQ. The ends lost 7 bases at V and 1 base at J; junction bases unmatched: 13. The CDR3 is CASKESSGAGGTDTQYF. CDR3 bases: TGTGCCAGCAAAGAATCTAGTGGAGCGGGGGGCACAGATACGCAGTATTTT.

The chain recombines TRBV7-2 with TRBJ1-2; 12 positions match TRBD1. Germline CDR1 is SGHTA and CDR2 is FQGNSA. V dropped 8 bases and J dropped 8; count of bases not matched to a gene: 12. CDR3 length: 15 residues. The CDR3 here is CASSGTGGLLSGYTF. The CDR3, as DNA: TGTGCCAGCTCCGGGACAGGGGGCCTGCTATCCGGCTACACCTTC.

This clonotype was seen many times. This chain connects TRBV5-1 to TRBJ2-1; 11 nucleotides match TRBD2. The germline V gene has CDR1 SGHRS and CDR2 YFSETQ. This CDR3 contains 13 residues. The trim removed 3 bases at V and 10 bases at J, leaving 3 bases unmatched. The CDR3 is CASSYPSGGEQFF. In DNA form, the CDR3 reads TGCGCCAGCAGCTACCCTAGCGGGGGGGAGCAGTTCTTC.

The chain is built from TRBV9 and TRBJ2-5; no clear D gene. This CDR3 comprises 14 residues. The V gene's germline CDR1 is SGDLS and CDR2 YYNGEE. V gave up 4 bases and J gave up 5 bases, with 15 bases separating them. CDR3 region: CASSTSPYGETQYF. In DNA form, the CDR3 reads TGTGCCAGCAGCACCTCTCCCTACGGGGAGACCCAGTACTTC.

This clonotype has a count of ten or more. This chain connects TRBV5-1 to TRBJ1-2, with a weak D call TRBD1 (5 bases). Germline V gene data show CDR1 as SGHRS and CDR2 as YFSETQ. V was pared by 3 bases and J by 4 bases, with 10 bases between. This CDR3 is 13 amino acids long. In DNA form, the CDR3 reads TGCGCCAGCAGCTCCCCGGGGGTCTATGGCTACACCTTC. Translated, it gives CASSSPGVYGYTF.

This clonotype was counted many times. V is TRBV29-1 and J is TRBJ2-2, with 8 bases that match TRBD2. CDR3 length equals 14 residues. Trimming removed 4 bases from V and 5 bases from J; junction bases left unmatched: 6. From germline, CDR1 is SQVTM and CDR2 ANQGSEA. The CDR3 sequence is CSVGTGGATGELFF. CDR3 nucleotides: TGCAGCGTTGGTACCGGGGGGGCGACCGGGGAGCTGTTTTTT.

The chain links TRBV19 to TRBJ2-3; TRBD2 might be the D (5 bases). The CDR3 loop spans 14 amino acids. V was shortened by 4 bases and J by 4 bases, with 12 bases between the two germline ends. In germline, CDR1 is LNHDA, CDR2 SQIVND (reference sequence). Written as DNA, the CDR3 is TGTGCCAGTAGTACGTTCGGGGAAGCAGATACGCAGTATTTT. Protein product: CASSTFGEADTQYF.

The V call is TRBV25-1, the J call TRBJ2-3, with TRBD2 matching over 8 bases. This CDR3 region has 17 residues. Trimming removed 2 bases from V and 3 bases from J; junction bases left unmatched: 10. CDR1 and CDR2 from the germline V gene are MGHDK and SYGVNS. The CDR3 region is CASSEETIAGTTDTQYF. DNA for the CDR3: TGTGCCAGCAGTGAAGAAACGATAGCGGGGACAACAGATACGCAGTATTTT. Looking up the rest from reference TRBV25-1 and TRBJ2-3 gives the full variable domain: EADIYQTPRYLVIGTGKKITLECSQTMGHDKMYWYQQDPGMELHLIHYSYGVNSTEKGDLSSESTVSRIRTEHFPLTLESARPSHTSQYLCASSEETIAGTTDTQYFGPGTRLTVL.

This clonotype was picked up a small number of times. This chain joins TRBV12-3 or TRBV12-4 and TRBJ2-1, with TRBD1 matching 8 bases. The CDR3 contains 15 residues. With V trimmed by 3 bases and J by 9 bases, 10 bases remained unmatched. The CDR3, as DNA: TGTGCCAGCAGTTTTCGGCAGGGGGCGACGGCTGAGCAGTTCTTC. This translates into CASSFRQGATAEQFF.

This chain links TRBV15 with TRBJ2-2; 9 bases agree with TRBD1. The germline CDR1 and CDR2 sequences are LNHNV and YYDKDF (reference sequence). The CDR3 length is 16 residues. V trimming: 6 bases; J trimming: 4 bases; junction bases outside the gene matches: 9. CDR3: CATRLGQGTLTGELFF. The CDR3, as DNA: TGTGCCACCAGACTTGGACAGGGGACACTCACCGGGGAGCTGTTTTTT.

In its sample, this clonotype was seen a few times. A much larger clonotype is one base distant, so this may be a read error. CDR3 protein: CASGGATDTQYF. The CDR3, as DNA: TGTGCCAGCGGGGGGGCCACAGATACGCAGTATTTT. The chain links TRBV11-1 to TRBJ2-3; weak D call: TRBD2 (7 bases). The CDR3 spans 12 residues. Trimming removed 8 bases at V and 2 bases at J, with 8 bases between. Germline lookup yields CDR1 SGHAT and CDR2 FQDESV (reference sequence).

This clonotype came up many times. This sequence joins TRBV7-2 and TRBJ1-1; D call uncertain. Germline CDR1 is SGHTA and CDR2 is FQGNSA. This CDR3 has 14 amino acids. V lost 3 bases, J lost 3 bases, and 11 bases lay in between. This CDR3 is CASSFPRPDTEAFF. CDR3 DNA sequence: TGTGCCAGCAGCTTCCCGCGTCCGGACACTGAAGCTTTCTTT.

The chain employs TRBV19 and TRBJ2-1; unclear D gene. V gave up 3 bases and J gave up 2 bases, with 14 bases separating them. The CDR3 extends over 16 amino acids. Germline assignment: CDR1 LNHDA and CDR2 SQIVND (reference sequence). CDR3 in amino acids: CASSMRRRGTYNEQFF. As DNA, the CDR3 is TGTGCCAGTAGTATGAGACGGCGAGGAACCTACAATGAGCAGTTCTTC.

The rearrangement joins TRBV12-3 or TRBV12-4 to TRBJ1-5; tentatively, D is TRBD1 (5 bases). This CDR3 region has 13 residues. Trimming removed 4 bases at V and 7 bases at J, with 11 bases between. The chain's CDR3 is CASSWTQGQPQHF. DNA of the CDR3: TGTGCCAGCAGTTGGACCCAGGGACAGCCCCAGCATTTT.

This clonotype has just a few counts. This sequence joins TRBV29-1 and TRBJ2-1; D is ambiguous. Germline V gene sequence: CDR1 SQVTM, CDR2 ANQGSEA. The CDR3 spans 13 residues. The CDR3 DNA sequence: TGCAGTTTCAAACCCGGGCAGTACAATGAGCAGTTCTTC. It codes for CSFKPGQYNEQFF.

The chain combines TRBV10-3 with TRBJ2-2, with 7 bases identical to TRBD1. Germline V gives CDR1 ENHRY, CDR2 SYGVKD. The CDR3 has 14 amino acids. Germline trimming cut 3 bases from V and 16 bases from J; bases unmatched to any gene: 14. CDR3 residues: CAISDPTEGQSTFF. The CDR3 bases are TGTGCCATCAGTGACCCAACCGAGGGACAGTCTACGTTTTTT.

This clonotype was detected many times. This chain links TRBV7-2 with TRBJ2-3, with D perhaps being TRBD1 or TRBD2 (5 bases each). V was shortened by 4 bases and J by 4 bases, with 9 bases between the two germline ends. This CDR3 is 13 amino acids long. Germline assignment: CDR1 SGHTA and CDR2 FQGNSA. The CDR3 spells CASSWGRSDTQYF. CDR3 DNA sequence: TGTGCCAGCAGCTGGGGACGGTCAGATACGCAGTATTTT.